This T cell receptor (beta chain) came from a study of response to subunit inactivated influenza vaccine. Unmatched junction bases numbered 7, after V lost 3 bases and J lost 6 bases. The CDR3 is made up of 15 amino acids. TCRdb reanalysed the RT-PCR reads using MiXCR and keeps one entry per CDR3 protein. Here the sample spans hundreds of thousands of distinct CDR3 sequences, about 25% being singletons. This clonotype was observed many times. Material: CD4+ T cells sorted from PBMCs, obtained about 5 days after vaccination. The chain couples TRBV12-3 or TRBV12-4 to TRBJ1-5; 8 positions match TRBD1. The TCR sequence derives from a man between 45 and 60 years old who received an inactivated influenza vaccine. CDR3 nucleotide sequence: TGTGCCAGCAGTTTCGGGCAGGGGGCCTTTCAGCCCCAGCATTTT. Translation gives CASSFGQGAFQPQHF.